This entry features one TCR beta chain sequence. Its cognate antigen is unknown. The sample belongs to a study of CXCR3-negative and CXCR3-positive naive CD8 T cells. Points from the study as a whole: The level of CXCR3 expression partially decreased after cryopreservation; the majority of assays used fresh PBMCs. More hydrophobic TRB CDR3s were found in CXCR3-positive naive cells than in CXCR3-negative naive cells. Within a donor, both naive subsets shared TRBV-TRBJ usage, unlike memory cells.

The CD45RO-CCR7+CD27+CD95- phenotype denoted naive CD8+ T cells. UMI-labeled 5' RACE TRB cDNA libraries were prepared from the cells. Each CDR3 protein gets one entry in TCRdb, which reprocessed the 5' RACE reads and gives no DNA. This sample's clone table lists about 130,000 distinct CDR3 sequences. The CDR3 has 15 residues. Germline CDR1 is SQVTM and CDR2 is ANQGSEA. This TCR came from a human donor in good health. Some clones in this sample may be carry-over from other donors' samples. The V and J genes are TRBV29-1 and TRBJ1-2; the D gene TCRdb calls, TRBD1, cannot be checked with no DNA. Sequenced: naive CXCR3- CD8+ T cells from blood. Subset in this sample: CD45RO-CCR7+CD27+CD95- naive CD8+ T cells lacking CXCR3 (TNR3-). CDR3 sequence reads: CSVEDLGRDNYGYTF.